This entry describes one T cell receptor (beta chain). MiXCR was run by TCRdb on the RT-PCR reads, yielding one entry per CDR3 protein. The table records 500,000 to 550,000 distinct CDR3 sequences, approximately 7.8% of them present only once. This sample is part of a study of response to subunit inactivated influenza vaccine. This CDR3 contains 15 residues. The germline gives CDR1 DFQATT, CDR2 SNEGSKA (reference sequence). Trimming cost V 0 bases and J 2 bases, with 13 bases left between them. This chain joins TRBV20-1 and TRBJ2-5; tentatively, D is TRBD1 (5 bases). This clonotype was sampled from a man in his fifties or sixties who received an inactivated influenza vaccine. The specimen comprised PBMCs from blood, sampled roughly 24 months after vaccination. This chain's CDR3 is CSARDFRQGQETQYF. For the CDR3, the DNA is TGCAGTGCTAGAGATTTCAGGCAGGGTCAAGAGACCCAGTACTTC.